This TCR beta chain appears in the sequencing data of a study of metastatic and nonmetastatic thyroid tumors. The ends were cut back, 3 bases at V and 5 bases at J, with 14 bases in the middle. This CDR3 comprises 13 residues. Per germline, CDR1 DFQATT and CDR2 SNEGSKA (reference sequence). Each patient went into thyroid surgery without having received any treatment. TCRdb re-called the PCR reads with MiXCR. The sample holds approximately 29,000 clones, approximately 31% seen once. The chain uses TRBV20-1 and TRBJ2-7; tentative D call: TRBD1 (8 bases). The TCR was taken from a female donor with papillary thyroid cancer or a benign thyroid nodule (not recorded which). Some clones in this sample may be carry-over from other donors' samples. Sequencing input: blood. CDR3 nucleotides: TGCAGTGCTAGGGACACAGGGGGGGACGAGCAGTACTTC. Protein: CSARDTGGDEQYF.